These T cell receptor beta chains were read from a single sample in a study of shared clonotypes between healthy human individuals. Only in-frame clones appear in the TCRdb table, and some are missing; sequencing was by immunoSEQ multiplex PCR. The sample shows roughly 2 million clones, around 95% of them seen only once. The source material was naive CD4+ T cells sorted from blood. The receptors come from a man between 18 and 35 years old in good health. Both conserved end residues are part of each CDR3. Fields, in order: clone size, V gene, J gene, D gene, CDR3 DNA, CDR3 protein. The D gene is left open where the match is weak. Only some rows state a clone size, as once, few, many or a class for expanded clones.

clone size: .; V gene: TRBV7-2; J gene: TRBJ2-7; D gene: .; CDR3 DNA: TGTGCCAGCAGCTTAGGGGTAGTACCCTACGAGCAGTACTTC; CDR3 protein: CASSLGVVPYEQYF
clone size: .; V gene: TRBV12-5; J gene: TRBJ1-3; D gene: .; CDR3 DNA: TGTGCTAGTGGGGGAAGTCGAAACACCATATATTTT; CDR3 protein: CASGGSRNTIYF
clone size: once; V gene: TRBV7-2; J gene: TRBJ1-4; D gene: .; CDR3 DNA: TGTGCCAGCAGCTTAGGAGGTCGCAGCACGGGGGAAAAACTGTTTTTT; CDR3 protein: CASSLGGRSTGEKLFF
clone size: .; V gene: TRBV30; J gene: TRBJ1-6; D gene: .; CDR3 DNA: TGTGCCTGGAGTGAAATAGGGCCGGGAAATAATTCACCCCTCCACTTT; CDR3 protein: CAWSEIGPGNNSPLHF
clone size: .; V gene: TRBV27; J gene: TRBJ2-7; D gene: .; CDR3 DNA: TGTGCCAGCAGTCGATCCCCCAACTACGAGCAGTACTTC; CDR3 protein: CASSRSPNYEQYF
clone size: .; V gene: TRBV7-8; J gene: TRBJ2-2; D gene: .; CDR3 DNA: TGTGCCTGCGGACCCCTCGGGGGCACCGGGGAGCTGTTTTTT; CDR3 protein: CACGPLGGTGELFF
clone size: .; V gene: TRBV7-8; J gene: TRBJ2-5; D gene: TRBD1; CDR3 DNA: TGTGCCAGCAGCCGGGGACAGGGAAAAGAGACCCAGTACTTC; CDR3 protein: CASSRGQGKETQYF
clone size: .; V gene: TRBV18; J gene: TRBJ2-7; D gene: TRBD1; CDR3 DNA: TGTGCCAGCTCAGTGGACAGGACCTCCTACGAGCAGTACTTC; CDR3 protein: CASSVDRTSYEQYF
clone size: .; V gene: TRBV7-2; J gene: TRBJ2-1; D gene: .; CDR3 DNA: TGTGCCAGCAGCTTTGGGACCATCTCCTACAATGAGCAGTTCTTC; CDR3 protein: CASSFGTISYNEQFF
clone size: .; V gene: TRBV30; J gene: TRBJ1-5; D gene: .; CDR3 DNA: TGTGCCTGGAGTCAGGGAGGGGACCAGCCCCAGCATTTT; CDR3 protein: CAWSQGGDQPQHF
clone size: .; V gene: TRBV7-6; J gene: TRBJ2-1; D gene: .; CDR3 DNA: TGTGCCAGCAGCTTAGGGCCAGAACCAAATGAGCAGTTCTTC; CDR3 protein: CASSLGPEPNEQFF
clone size: .; V gene: TRBV6-5; J gene: TRBJ2-7; D gene: .; CDR3 DNA: TGTGCCAGCACAGGGGCGGCCGAGCAGTACTTC; CDR3 protein: CASTGAAEQYF
clone size: once; V gene: TRBV25-1; J gene: TRBJ2-1; D gene: TRBD1; CDR3 DNA: TGTGCCAGCAGTGACACAGGGGGTCAGAGCTCCTACAATGAGCAGTTCTTC; CDR3 protein: CASSDTGGQSSYNEQFF
clone size: .; V gene: TRBV18; J gene: TRBJ2-5; D gene: .; CDR3 DNA: TGTGCCAGCTCACCACAGTCATATCAGGAGACCCAGTACTTC; CDR3 protein: CASSPQSYQETQYF
clone size: .; V gene: TRBV15; J gene: TRBJ2-7; D gene: .; CDR3 DNA: TGTGCCACCAGCAGGGGAGGTGGAGCGGACCATTTCTACGAGCAGTACTTC; CDR3 protein: CATSRGGGADHFYEQYF
clone size: .; V gene: TRBV6-5; J gene: TRBJ2-7; D gene: TRBD1; CDR3 DNA: TGTGCCAGCAGTTACTCCGGGACAGGGAGGTACGAGCAGTACTTC; CDR3 protein: CASSYSGTGRYEQYF
clone size: .; V gene: TRBV2; J gene: TRBJ2-5; D gene: .; CDR3 DNA: TGTGCCAGCAGTACCGGGACCTCCCACCAGACCCAGTACTTC; CDR3 protein: CASSTGTSHQTQYF
clone size: once; V gene: TRBV9; J gene: TRBJ1-3; D gene: TRBD1; CDR3 DNA: TGTGCCAGCACCGGGACAGGGAGCCCTGGAAACACCATATATTTT; CDR3 protein: CASTGTGSPGNTIYF
clone size: .; V gene: TRBV5-4; J gene: TRBJ2-7; D gene: TRBD2; CDR3 DNA: TGTGCCAGCAGCGGAGCGGGGGGCAGTATGACCTACGAGCAGTACTTC; CDR3 protein: CASSGAGGSMTYEQYF
clone size: .; V gene: TRBV30; J gene: TRBJ1-1; D gene: TRBD1; CDR3 DNA: TGTGCCTGGAGTGTACTCCGCAGGGGGACGGGGTACACTGAAGCTTTCTTT; CDR3 protein: CAWSVLRRGTGYTEAFF
clone size: .; V gene: TRBV18; J gene: TRBJ1-1; D gene: .; CDR3 DNA: TGTGCCAGCGCGGACAGCATGAACACTGAAGCTTTCTTT; CDR3 protein: CASADSMNTEAFF
clone size: .; V gene: TRBV11-2; J gene: TRBJ1-5; D gene: .; CDR3 DNA: TGTGCCAGCAGCCCTGCGGGGGGGACGAGCAATCAGCCCCAGCATTTT; CDR3 protein: CASSPAGGTSNQPQHF
clone size: .; V gene: TRBV19; J gene: TRBJ1-5; D gene: .; CDR3 DNA: TGTGCCAGTAGCTGGGACATTTATAGCAATCAGCCCCAGCATTTT; CDR3 protein: CASSWDIYSNQPQHF
clone size: once; V gene: TRBV5-1; J gene: TRBJ1-4; D gene: TRBD1; CDR3 DNA: TGCGCCAGCAGCTTAGGACAGGGGGCAGGTGAAAAACTGTTTTTT; CDR3 protein: CASSLGQGAGEKLFF
clone size: once; V gene: TRBV5-1; J gene: TRBJ1-1; D gene: .; CDR3 DNA: TGCGCCAGCAGCTTGGAGGCAGGAGCCACTGAAGCTTTCTTT; CDR3 protein: CASSLEAGATEAFF
clone size: .; V gene: TRBV2; J gene: TRBJ2-4; D gene: .; CDR3 DNA: TGTGCCAGCAGTGAATTGCCGAACATTCAGTACTTC; CDR3 protein: CASSELPNIQYF
clone size: .; V gene: TRBV30; J gene: TRBJ1-1; D gene: TRBD1; CDR3 DNA: TGTGCCTGGAGTGTTCAAGCCGGGACAGGGGTTGCTTTCTTT; CDR3 protein: CAWSVQAGTGVAFF
clone size: .; V gene: TRBV5-6; J gene: TRBJ1-1; D gene: TRBD1; CDR3 DNA: TGTGCCAGCAGCTTGCCAACAGGGGGTGGCACTGAAGCTTTCTTT; CDR3 protein: CASSLPTGGGTEAFF
clone size: few; V gene: TRBV6-5; J gene: TRBJ1-6; D gene: .; CDR3 DNA: TGTGCCAGCAGGCGGCCGAGGGATTCACCCCTCCACTTT; CDR3 protein: CASRRPRDSPLHF
clone size: .; V gene: TRBV30; J gene: TRBJ1-5; D gene: TRBD1; CDR3 DNA: TGTGCCTGGACCGGGACAGCGGGACAGCCCCAGCATTTT; CDR3 protein: CAWTGTAGQPQHF
clone size: .; V gene: TRBV11-2; J gene: TRBJ2-7; D gene: .; CDR3 DNA: TGTGCCAGCAGATCCGGGCACAGGGTCTACGAGCAGTACTTC; CDR3 protein: CASRSGHRVYEQYF
clone size: .; V gene: TRBV7-2; J gene: TRBJ2-5; D gene: .; CDR3 DNA: TGTGCCAGCAGCTTAGCGGGGCCCCTAGTTCAAGAGACCCAGTACTTC; CDR3 protein: CASSLAGPLVQETQYF
clone size: .; V gene: TRBV19; J gene: TRBJ1-2; D gene: .; CDR3 DNA: TGTGCCAGTAGTAAACAGGGACCCTATGGCTACACCTTC; CDR3 protein: CASSKQGPYGYTF
clone size: .; V gene: TRBV27; J gene: TRBJ1-1; D gene: TRBD1; CDR3 DNA: TGTGCCAGCAGTTCTCAACCCCAGGACAGGGGGCCTTTCTTT; CDR3 protein: CASSSQPQDRGPFF
clone size: .; V gene: TRBV21-1; J gene: TRBJ2-7; D gene: .; CDR3 DNA: TGTGCCAGCAGCATCCCCAGGACTAGCGGGCGTTACGAGCAGTACTTC; CDR3 protein: CASSIPRTSGRYEQYF
clone size: .; V gene: TRBV5-1; J gene: TRBJ2-1; D gene: TRBD1; CDR3 DNA: TGCGCCAGCAGCCAGCTGGGACAGGGAGGCAATGAGCAGTTCTTC; CDR3 protein: CASSQLGQGGNEQFF
clone size: .; V gene: TRBV6-5; J gene: TRBJ1-1; D gene: .; CDR3 DNA: TGTGCCAGCAGCTCTGGTCTCTCTTCGAACACTGAAGCTTTCTTT; CDR3 protein: CASSSGLSSNTEAFF
clone size: .; V gene: TRBV19; J gene: TRBJ2-5; D gene: .; CDR3 DNA: TGTGCCAGTAGTATGACAGCTAAAAACCTCCGGATGGGAGAGACCCAGTACTTC; CDR3 protein: CASSMTAKNLRMGETQYF
clone size: .; V gene: TRBV9; J gene: TRBJ1-1; D gene: .; CDR3 DNA: TGTGCCAGCAGCGGATTAGTGGGACACCCACCCCCCGTCTTT; CDR3 protein: CASSGLVGHPPPVF